The next 13 T cell receptor beta chains were all read from a single sample in a study of shared clonotypes between healthy human individuals. TCRdb's copy holds only in-frame clones and misses some; the assay was immunoSEQ multiplex PCR. Of 2 million to 2.5 million clones detected, approximately 95% appear once; the ten largest clones hold roughly 0.13%. Sequencing was performed on naive CD4+ T cells sorted from blood. Subset: CD45RA+ positively selected. These receptors all stem from a man in his late teens or twenties in good health.

The V call is TRBV2, the J call TRBJ2-3, with D possibly being TRBD2 (5 bases). The CDR3 covers 15 residues. The V gene lost 10 bases and the J gene lost 1 base, with 18 bases spanning the gap. The germline gives CDR1 SNHLY, CDR2 FYNNEI. CDR3 residues: CAITRRDGGTDTQYF. CDR3 in DNA: TGTGCCATCACAAGACGCGACGGGGGCACAGATACGCAGTATTTT.

V is TRBV28 and J is TRBJ1-4; a possible D gene is TRBD1 (6 bases). Trimming left V 7 bases short and J 5 bases short, with 14 bases between. This CDR3 is built from 14 residues. Germline V gene data show CDR1 as MDHEN and CDR2 as SYDVKM. In DNA, the CDR3 is TGTGCCAGCAAGTCGGGACAACTAAATGAAAAACTGTTTTTT. Translating it yields CASKSGQLNEKLFF.

This clone was seen a few times. The chain links TRBV19 to TRBJ1-5; tentative D call: TRBD1 (5 bases). Germline V gene lookup returns CDR1 LNHDA and CDR2 SQIVND (reference sequence). V was clipped by 7 bases and J by 2 bases, with 15 bases between them. The length of the CDR3 is 15 residues. As DNA, the CDR3 is TGTGCCAGTAACCCGGTAGGGGTGGGCAATCAGCCCCAGCATTTT. As protein: CASNPVGVGNQPQHF.

The chain couples TRBV12-5 to TRBJ2-7; 11 nucleotides agree with TRBD2. CDR3 length: 17 amino acids. The germline V gene has CDR1 LGHNT and CDR2 FRNRAP. The junction had 4 bases not matched to a gene; V was cut back by 0 bases and J by 0 bases. CDR3 loop: CASGLVLAGVSSYEQYF. CDR3 DNA: TGTGCTAGTGGTTTGGTACTAGCGGGAGTTAGCTCCTACGAGCAGTACTTC.

The V gene is TRBV21-1, the J gene TRBJ1-2; the D call TRBD1 from the table was never checked on the DNA. TRBV21-1 is recorded as a pseudogene. This CDR3 spans 14 amino acids. In DNA, the CDR3 is TGTGCCAGCAGCCTTACAAATAACAGCTATGGCTACACCTTC. Translated: CASSLTNNSYGYTF.

Concerning this clone itself: Other DNA sequences of this sample code for an identical CDR3. The chain couples TRBV7-3 to TRBJ2-3, with D perhaps matching TRBD2 (5 bases). Trimming shortened V by 2 bases and J by 0 bases, and 9 bases separated the two germline ends. CDR1 is SGHTA and CDR2 is FQGTGA in the germline V gene. This CDR3 contains 15 residues. The CDR3 region is CASSLGTGSTDTQYF. As DNA, the CDR3 is TGTGCCAGCAGCTTAGGAACGGGGAGCACAGATACGCAGTATTTT.

The rearrangement links TRBV11-2 to TRBJ1-1; TRBD1 agrees at 8 bases. Trimming removed 5 bases from V and 5 bases from J; junction bases left unmatched: 7. The CDR3 consists of 14 residues. Germline assignment: CDR1 SGHAT and CDR2 FQNNGV. For the CDR3, the DNA is TGTGCCAGCAGCCCCCCACAGGGGGGGACTGAAGCTTTCTTT. Protein: CASSPPQGGTEAFF.

The genes are TRBV6-5 and TRBJ1-2, with TRBD1 matching 9 bases. This CDR3 is 15 amino acids long. Germline V CDR1 and CDR2: MNHEY, SVGAGI. V lost 5 bases and J lost 7; bases outside the gene matches: 11. The CDR3 coding sequence is TGTGCCAGCAGTCCCGCGGGGACAGGGTACTCTGGCTACACCTTC. Protein product: CASSPAGTGYSGYTF.

The chain uses TRBV5-1 and TRBJ2-1, with D tentatively TRBD2 (6 bases). The CDR3 covers 16 residues. Germline V gives CDR1 SGHRS, CDR2 YFSETQ. V lost 0 bases, J lost 8 bases, and 18 bases lay in between. The CDR3 coding sequence is TGCGCCAGCAGCTTGGTAGGACTACTTGGCTTGGATGAGCAGTTCTTC. Encoded protein: CASSLVGLLGLDEQFF.

The chain combines TRBV19 with TRBJ2-1, with a possible D match to TRBD1 (5 bases). The germline CDR1 and CDR2 sequences are LNHDA and SQIVND (reference sequence). V was trimmed by 5 bases and J by 6 bases, leaving 14 bases between them. This CDR3 has 14 residues. The CDR3 DNA follows: TGTGCCAGTAGTTCCTCCGGAAGGGGCAATGAGCAGTTCTTC. This codes for CASSSSGRGNEQFF.

A remark on this clone: This specimen includes other DNA sequences encoding the same CDR3. The genes are TRBV18 and TRBJ1-2; tentatively, D is TRBD1 (5 bases). The CDR3 runs to 13 residues. The V gene's germline CDR1 is KGHSH and CDR2 LQKENI. The V gene lost 4 bases and the J gene lost 3 bases, with 9 bases spanning the gap. The CDR3 protein is CASSLQGDYGYTF. CDR3 DNA sequence: TGTGCCAGCTCACTCCAGGGCGACTATGGCTACACCTTC.

The sample holds one count of this clone. The V gene is TRBV7-2, the J gene TRBJ2-5, with 7 bases lining up with TRBD1. Germline V gene data show CDR1 as SGHTA and CDR2 as FQGNSA. The J segment lost 4 bases and the V segment lost 5 bases, leaving 7 bases of the junction unmatched. CDR3 size: 14 residues. The CDR3 nucleotides are TGTGCCAGCAGCCCGGACAGGCTCCCAGAGACCCAGTACTTC. Its protein product is CASSPDRLPETQYF.

The genes are TRBV11-2 and TRBJ1-2; 8 bases agree with TRBD1. This CDR3 comprises 17 residues. Trimming at V came to 5 bases and at J to 6 bases, leaving 17 bases not matched to a gene. Germline CDR1 SGHAT, CDR2 FQNNGV. DNA of the CDR3: TGTGCCAGCAGCCGTTTAAGGACAGGGAATCCTGTGGATGGCTACACCTTC. Its protein is CASSRLRTGNPVDGYTF.